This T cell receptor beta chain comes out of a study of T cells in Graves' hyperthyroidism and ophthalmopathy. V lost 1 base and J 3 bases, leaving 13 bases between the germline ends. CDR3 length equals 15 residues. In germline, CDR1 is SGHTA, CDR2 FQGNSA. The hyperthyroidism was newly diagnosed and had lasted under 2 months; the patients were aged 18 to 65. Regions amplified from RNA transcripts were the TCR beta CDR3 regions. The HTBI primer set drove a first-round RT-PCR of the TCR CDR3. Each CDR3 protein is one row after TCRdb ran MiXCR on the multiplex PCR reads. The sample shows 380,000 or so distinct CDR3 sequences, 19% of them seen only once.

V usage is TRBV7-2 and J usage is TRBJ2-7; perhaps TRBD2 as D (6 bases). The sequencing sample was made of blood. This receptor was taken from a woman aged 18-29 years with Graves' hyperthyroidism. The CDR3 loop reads CASSLVLASDYEQYF. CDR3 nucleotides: TGTGCCAGCAGCTTAGTGTTGGCTAGCGACTACGAGCAGTACTTC.